The following is a TCR beta chain sequence with its context. Its binding antigen is unknown. It has no much larger one-base neighbor in the sample; base qualities were not kept. The sample is drawn from a study of T cells in tuberculosis (dated by TCRdb to between 2018 and 2020). General notes on the study: The study combined CD1B tetramers and high-throughput TCR immunosequencing to characterize T cells specific for the mycobacterial lipid antigen glucose monomycolate (GMM). PBMC from active tuberculosis patients were archived either before standard anti-tuberculosis treatment began or within 7 days of its start. IGRA-negative adolescents, IGRA-positive adolescents with latent tuberculosis and adults with active tuberculosis, ten per group, were compared in a South African clinical cohort.

Overall study results and their limits: Compared with IGRA-negative controls, TCR-alpha repertoires from active tuberculosis had smaller mean NN-distances to GMM-specific TCRs, which suggests clonal expansion of these TCRs. Using GEM motif frequencies, a classifier achieved under 75% accuracy, whereas a classifier built on the diverse GMM-specific repertoire got to approximately 87% accuracy (AUROC about 0.9). Clinical samples were selected based on the availability of cryopreserved specimens, with adults included as active tuberculosis cases and adolescents included as controls. The smaller NN-distances in active tuberculosis patients were driven in part by shorter CDR3-alpha lengths, while the difference seen for TCR-beta was not statistically significant.

TCR libraries were generated with the immunoSEQ multiplex PCR assay, using TCR-beta and/or TCR-alpha/delta assays for each sample. The amplified TCR libraries were sequenced on the Illumina high-throughput platform. The authors' pipeline ran thus. Clustering and dimensionality reduction were performed using pairwise TCRdist distances among GMM-specific receptors from ex vivo sorted or in vitro expanded T cells. Each clinical repertoire was assigned a mean NN-distance score, defined as the average TCRdist to the nearest 10% of tetramer-positive reference sequences. To compute GEM TCR motif frequency, the fraction of unique TCRs matching known GEM sequences by V/J usage and CDR3 length was calculated. Active tuberculosis was classified by linear discriminant analysis with leave-one-out cross-validation, implemented in scikit-learn. As stored in TCRdb, this immuneACCESS dataset retains in-frame rearrangements with V and J assigned. A fraction of the clones does not appear; measured against another copy, unresolved V genes explain less than half of the discrepancy, and the remainder lacks a known reason. The V and J calls and clone size come from that table; D and trimming were worked out from the DNA. The sample table shows approximately 10,000 clones, and approximately 94% are seen once. The ten largest clones take up 10% to 15% of the sample.

The junction shows trimming of 3 bases on V and 1 base on J, and the gene matches do not reach 7 bases of it. The CDR3 sequence holds 15 residues, the cysteine and phenylalanine included. The only DNA kept is the CDR3, 45 bases in frame from the first base. The germline V gene encodes CDR1 GTSNPN and CDR2 SVGIG (reference sequence). Active tuberculosis patients were HIV-seronegative South African adults aged 18 years or older with a new diagnosis. Confirmation of active tuberculosis was obtained by positive sputum smear microscopy and/or positive M. tuberculosis culture. Immunosequencing was performed on unsorted cryopreserved PBMC and covered 75,000 to 100,000 T cells per clinical donor on average.

The sequencing input was PBMCs. The sequence was obtained from an adult with tuberculosis. Rearrangement joined TRBV30 to TRBJ2-3; 7 junctional bases match TRBD2. The DNA reads as follows: TGTGCCTGGAGCTGGAAGGGAGGGCGCACAGATACGCAGTATTTT. This encodes CAWSWKGGRTDTQYF. The CDR3 plus the reference TRBV30 and TRBJ2-3 genes for the other parts give the full variable domain: SQTIHQWPATLVQPVGSPLSLECTVEGTSNPNLYWYRQAAGRGLQLLFYSVGIGQISSEVPQNLSASRPQDRQFILSSKKLLLSDSGFYLCAWSWKGGRTDTQYFGPGTRLTVL.